This TCR beta chain was identified in a study of blood T cell repertoires in COVID-19. About the study: T cells, B-cell-depleted T cells, or PBMCs supplied cDNA or gDNA.

Seattle patients were enrolled while actively infected and followed longitudinally. The CDR3 runs 13 residues. V was shortened by 6 bases and J by 7 bases, with 15 bases between the two germline ends. In germline, CDR1 is SNHLY, CDR2 FYNNEI. Method: immunoSEQ multiplex PCR; TCRdb's copy keeps in-frame clones and lacks some. The repertoire holds about 440,000 clones, with approximately 89% as singletons. V is TRBV2 and J is TRBJ2-5; perhaps TRBD1 as D (6 bases). The TCR sequence derives from a woman between 45 and 65 years old with COVID-19, enrolled during active disease. Input material: peripheral blood. CDR3 sequence: CASSRQERGTQYF. The CDR3 DNA reads as TGTGCCAGCAGCCGACAGGAAAGGGGGACCCAGTACTTC.